This TCR beta chain is from a study of blood T cell repertoires in COVID-19. In the authors' workflow: Nucleated cell number was recorded as an estimate derived from reference gene primer amplification. This table comes from immunoSEQ multiplex PCR, and its TCRdb copy is limited to in-frame clones, with some not included. D and trimming come from the DNA, and the V and J calls and clone size come from that table. The table records 140,000 or so clones, around 90% of them present only once. This clone was recorded once. This CDR3 has 14 amino acids. J gave up 8 bases and V 4 bases, and 5 bases lay outside the gene matches. The germline V gene has CDR1 SGHRS and CDR2 YFSETQ.

The sequence came from a man in his 70s with acute or convalescent COVID-19. V is TRBV5-1 and J is TRBJ1-6, with 8 positions matching TRBD1. Sequenced input: peripheral blood. The CDR3 nucleotides read TGCGCCAGCAGCCCAGGACAGGGTTATTCACCCCTCCACTTT. This translates into CASSPGQGYSPLHF.